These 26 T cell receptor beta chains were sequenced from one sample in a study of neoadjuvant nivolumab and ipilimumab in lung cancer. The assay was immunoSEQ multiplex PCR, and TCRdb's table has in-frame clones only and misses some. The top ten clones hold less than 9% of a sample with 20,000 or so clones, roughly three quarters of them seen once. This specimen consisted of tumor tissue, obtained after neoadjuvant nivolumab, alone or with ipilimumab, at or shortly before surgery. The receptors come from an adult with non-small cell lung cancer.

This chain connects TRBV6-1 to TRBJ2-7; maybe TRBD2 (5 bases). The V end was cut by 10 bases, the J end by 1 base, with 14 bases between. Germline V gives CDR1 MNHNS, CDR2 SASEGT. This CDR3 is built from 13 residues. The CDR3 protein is CATGGGFSYEQYF. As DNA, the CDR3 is TGTGCCACCGGAGGTGGTTTTTCCTACGAGCAGTACTTC.

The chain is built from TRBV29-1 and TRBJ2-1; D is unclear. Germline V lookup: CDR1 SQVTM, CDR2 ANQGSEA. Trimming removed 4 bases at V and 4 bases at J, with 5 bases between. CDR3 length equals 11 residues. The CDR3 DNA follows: TGCAGCGTTGCCCAGTACAATGAGCAGTTCTTC. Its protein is CSVAQYNEQFF.

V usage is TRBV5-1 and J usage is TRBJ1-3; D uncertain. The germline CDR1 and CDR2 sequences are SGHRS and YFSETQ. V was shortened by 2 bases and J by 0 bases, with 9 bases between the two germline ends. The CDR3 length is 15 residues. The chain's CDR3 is CASSFGETSGNTIYF. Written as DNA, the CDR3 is TGCGCCAGCAGCTTCGGAGAGACCTCTGGAAACACCATATATTTT.

The CDR3 DNA reads TGTGCCAGTAGTATAAGGGATAGCAATCAGCCCCAGCATTTT. Translated: CASSIRDSNQPQHF. The rearrangement uses TRBV19 and TRBJ1-5; D gene uncertain. The CDR3 extends over 14 amino acids. Germline lookup yields CDR1 LNHDA and CDR2 SQIVND (reference sequence). The V gene lost 2 bases and the J gene lost 0 bases, with 5 bases spanning the gap.

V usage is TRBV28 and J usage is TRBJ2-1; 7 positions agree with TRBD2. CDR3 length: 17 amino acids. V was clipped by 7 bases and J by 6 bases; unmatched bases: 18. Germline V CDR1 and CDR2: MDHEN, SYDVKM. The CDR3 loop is CASTSHPRGSLRNEQFF. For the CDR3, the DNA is TGTGCCAGCACCTCCCATCCCCGCGGGAGCCTGCGCAATGAGCAGTTCTTC.

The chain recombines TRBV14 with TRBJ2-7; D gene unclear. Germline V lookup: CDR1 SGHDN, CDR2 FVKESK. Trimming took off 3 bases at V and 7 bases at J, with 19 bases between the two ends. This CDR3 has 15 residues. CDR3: CASSHFSGVPWEQYF. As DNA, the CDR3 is TGTGCCAGCAGCCATTTTTCAGGAGTTCCCTGGGAGCAGTACTTC.

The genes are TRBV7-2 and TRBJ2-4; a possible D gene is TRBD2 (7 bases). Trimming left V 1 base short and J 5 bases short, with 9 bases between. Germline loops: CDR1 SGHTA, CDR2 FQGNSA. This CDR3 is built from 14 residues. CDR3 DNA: TGTGCCAGCAGCTTAGGCGGGGGCCAAAACATTCAGTACTTC. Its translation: CASSLGGGQNIQYF.

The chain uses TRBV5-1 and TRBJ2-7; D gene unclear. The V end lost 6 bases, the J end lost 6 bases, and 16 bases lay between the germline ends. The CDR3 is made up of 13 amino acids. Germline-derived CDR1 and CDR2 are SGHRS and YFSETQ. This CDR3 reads CASTPLCPCEQYF. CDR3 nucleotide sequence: TGCGCCAGCACCCCTCTATGCCCCTGCGAGCAGTACTTC. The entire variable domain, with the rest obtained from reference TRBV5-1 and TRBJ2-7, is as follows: KAGVTQTPRYLIKTRGQQVTLSCSPISGHRSVSWYQQTPGQGLQFLFEYFSETQRNKGNFPGRFSGRQFSNSRSEMNVSTLELGDSALYLCASTPLCPCEQYFGPGTRLTVT.

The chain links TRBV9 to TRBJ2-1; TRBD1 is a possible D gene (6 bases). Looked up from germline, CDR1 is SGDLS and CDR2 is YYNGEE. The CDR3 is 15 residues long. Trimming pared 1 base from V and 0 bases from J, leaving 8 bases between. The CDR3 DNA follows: TGTGCCAGCAGCGTATTAGGGGGCTCCTACAATGAGCAGTTCTTC. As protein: CASSVLGGSYNEQFF.

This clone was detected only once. CDR3 nucleotides: TGTGCCAGCAGCTTAACAGGGTCGGGCACCGGGGAGCTGTTTTTT. As protein: CASSLTGSGTGELFF. The chain is built from TRBV7-2 and TRBJ2-2, with D maybe TRBD1 (6 bases). V dropped 2 bases and J dropped 4 bases, with 11 bases sitting between them. The germline CDR1 and CDR2 sequences are SGHTA and FQGNSA. The CDR3 consists of 15 residues. Full variable domain (remainder filled in from reference TRBV7-2 and TRBJ2-2): GAGVSQSPSNKVTEKGKDVELRCDPISGHTALYWYRQSLGQGLEFLIYFQGNSAPDKSGLPSDRFSAERTGGSVSTLTIQRTQQEDSAVYLCASSLTGSGTGELFFGEGSRLTVL.

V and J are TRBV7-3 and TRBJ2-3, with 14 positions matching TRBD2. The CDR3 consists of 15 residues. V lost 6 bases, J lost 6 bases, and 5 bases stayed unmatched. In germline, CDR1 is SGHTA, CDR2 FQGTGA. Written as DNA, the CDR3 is TGTGCCAGCAGTCGACTAGCGGGAGGGGTGGATACGCAGTATTTT. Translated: CASSRLAGGVDTQYF.

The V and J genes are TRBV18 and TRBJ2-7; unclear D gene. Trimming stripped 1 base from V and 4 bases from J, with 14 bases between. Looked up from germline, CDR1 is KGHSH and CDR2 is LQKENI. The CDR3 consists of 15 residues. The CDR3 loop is CASSPLGSNSYEQYF. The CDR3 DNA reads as TGTGCCAGCTCACCACTAGGTTCGAATTCTTACGAGCAGTACTTC. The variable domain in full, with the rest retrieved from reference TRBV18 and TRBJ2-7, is NAGVMQNPRHLVRRRGQEARLRCSPMKGHSHVYWYRQLPEEGLKFMVYLQKENIIDESGMPKERFSAEFPKEGPSILRIQQVVRGDSAAYFCASSPLGSNSYEQYFGPGTRLTVT.

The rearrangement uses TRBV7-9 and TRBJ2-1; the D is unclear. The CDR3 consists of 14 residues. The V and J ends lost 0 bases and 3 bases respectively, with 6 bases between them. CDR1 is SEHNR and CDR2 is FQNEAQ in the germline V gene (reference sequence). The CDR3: CASSLAVGYNEQFF. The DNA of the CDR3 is TGTGCCAGCAGCTTAGCGGTGGGCTACAATGAGCAGTTCTTC.

CDR3 loop: CASSLAESYNEQFF. CDR3 in DNA: TGTGCCAGCAGCTTAGCGGAGTCCTACAATGAGCAGTTCTTC. This chain uses TRBV7-7 with TRBJ2-1; D unresolved. Germline V CDR1 and CDR2: SSHAT, FNYEAQ (reference sequence). The ends were cut back, 0 bases at V and 1 base at J, with 4 bases in the middle. The CDR3 has 14 residues.

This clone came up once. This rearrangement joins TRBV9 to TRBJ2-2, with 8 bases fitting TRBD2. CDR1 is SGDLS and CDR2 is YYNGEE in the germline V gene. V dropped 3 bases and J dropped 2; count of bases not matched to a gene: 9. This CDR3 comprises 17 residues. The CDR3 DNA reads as TGTGCCAGCAGCGCCCTCCCGGGGGGGGTAAACACCGGGGAGCTGTTTTTT. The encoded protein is CASSALPGGVNTGELFF.

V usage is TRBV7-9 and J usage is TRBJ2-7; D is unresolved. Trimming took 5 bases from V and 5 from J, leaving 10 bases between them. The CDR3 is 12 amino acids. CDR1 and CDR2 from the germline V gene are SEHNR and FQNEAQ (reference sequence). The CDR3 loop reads CASSLRLHEQYF. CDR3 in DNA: TGTGCCAGCAGCCTCCGCCTACACGAGCAGTACTTC.

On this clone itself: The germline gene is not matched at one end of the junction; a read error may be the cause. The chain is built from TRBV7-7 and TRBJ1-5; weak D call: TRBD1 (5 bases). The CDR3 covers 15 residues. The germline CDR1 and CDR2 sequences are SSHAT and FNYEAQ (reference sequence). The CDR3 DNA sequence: TGTGCTAGCAGCTTAGTGGGGCTAGGCGGTCAGCCCCAGCATTTT. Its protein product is CASSLVGLGGQPQHF.

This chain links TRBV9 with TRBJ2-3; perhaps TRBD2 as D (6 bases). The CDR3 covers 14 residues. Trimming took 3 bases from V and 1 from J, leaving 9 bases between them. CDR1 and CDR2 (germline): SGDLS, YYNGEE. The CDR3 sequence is CASSGSSGTDTQYF. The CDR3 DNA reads TGTGCCAGCAGCGGGTCTAGCGGCACAGATACGCAGTATTTT.

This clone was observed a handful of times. The CDR3 region is CASSNGAGFEKLFF. The CDR3 bases are TGTGCCAGCAGTAACGGGGCAGGATTTGAAAAACTGTTTTTT. The chain is built from TRBV2 and TRBJ1-4, with a weak D call TRBD1 (5 bases). Germline V gene data show CDR1 as SNHLY and CDR2 as FYNNEI. V lost 5 bases and J 7 bases, leaving 14 bases between the germline ends. CDR3 size: 14 residues.

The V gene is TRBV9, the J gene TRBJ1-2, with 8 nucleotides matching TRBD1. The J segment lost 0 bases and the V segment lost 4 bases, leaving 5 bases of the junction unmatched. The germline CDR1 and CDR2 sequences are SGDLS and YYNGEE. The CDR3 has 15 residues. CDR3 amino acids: CASSTGQGANYGYTF. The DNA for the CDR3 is TGTGCCAGCAGCACCGGACAGGGCGCTAACTATGGCTACACCTTC.

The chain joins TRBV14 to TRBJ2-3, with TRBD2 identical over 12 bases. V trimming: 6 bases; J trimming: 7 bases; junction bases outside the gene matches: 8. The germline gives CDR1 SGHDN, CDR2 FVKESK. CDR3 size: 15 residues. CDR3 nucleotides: TGTGCCAGCAGTCAGTTCGGACTAGCGGGGAATACGCAGTATTTT. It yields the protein CASSQFGLAGNTQYF.

CDR3 residues: CAWTTGNSNQPQHF. CDR3 in DNA: TGTGCCTGGACTACAGGGAATAGCAATCAGCCCCAGCATTTT. The chain carries TRBV30 and TRBJ1-5; maybe TRBD1 (6 bases). Germline loops: CDR1 GTSNPN, CDR2 SVGIG (reference sequence). Trimming stripped 4 bases from V and 0 bases from J, with 10 bases between. CDR3 length: 14 residues.

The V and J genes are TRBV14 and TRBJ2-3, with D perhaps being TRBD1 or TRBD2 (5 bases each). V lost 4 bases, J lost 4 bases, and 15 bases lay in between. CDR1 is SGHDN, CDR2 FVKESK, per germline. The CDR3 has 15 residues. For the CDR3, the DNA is TGTGCCAGCAGCCTCCGGGGCCTGGGGGCAGATACGCAGTATTTT. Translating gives CASSLRGLGADTQYF.

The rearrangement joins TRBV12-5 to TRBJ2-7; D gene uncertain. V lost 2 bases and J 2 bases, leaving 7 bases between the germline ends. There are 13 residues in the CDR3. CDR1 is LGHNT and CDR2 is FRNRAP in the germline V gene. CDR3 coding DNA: TGTGCTAGTGGTTTGAGGCCGGCCTACGAGCAGTACTTC. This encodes CASGLRPAYEQYF.

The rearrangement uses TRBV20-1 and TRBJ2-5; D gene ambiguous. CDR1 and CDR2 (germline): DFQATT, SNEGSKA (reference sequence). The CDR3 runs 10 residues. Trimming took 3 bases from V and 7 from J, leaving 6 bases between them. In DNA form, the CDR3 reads TGCAGTGCTAGTGTTGGGACCCAGTACTTC. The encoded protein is CSASVGTQYF.

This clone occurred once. The CDR3: CASSFSAFRGNQPQHF. In DNA, the CDR3 is TGTGCCAGCAGTTTCTCGGCCTTTAGGGGCAATCAGCCCCAGCATTTT. V usage is TRBV27 and J usage is TRBJ1-5; D unclear. The germline V and J ends were trimmed by 3 bases and 2 bases, with 14 bases remaining between them. The CDR3 totals 16 residues. Germline CDR1 and CDR2: MNHEY and SMNVEV (reference sequence).